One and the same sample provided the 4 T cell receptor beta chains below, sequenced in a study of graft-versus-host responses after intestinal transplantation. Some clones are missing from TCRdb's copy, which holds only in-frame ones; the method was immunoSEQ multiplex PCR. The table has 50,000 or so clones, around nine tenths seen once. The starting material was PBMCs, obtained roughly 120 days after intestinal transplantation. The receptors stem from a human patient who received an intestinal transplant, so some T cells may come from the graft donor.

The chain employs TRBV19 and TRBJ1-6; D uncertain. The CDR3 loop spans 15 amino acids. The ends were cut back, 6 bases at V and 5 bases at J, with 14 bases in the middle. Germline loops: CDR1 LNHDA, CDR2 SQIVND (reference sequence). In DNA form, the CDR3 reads TGTGCCAGTAGGAAGGTGACGGTTGATAATTCACCCCTCCACTTT. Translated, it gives CASRKVTVDNSPLHF.

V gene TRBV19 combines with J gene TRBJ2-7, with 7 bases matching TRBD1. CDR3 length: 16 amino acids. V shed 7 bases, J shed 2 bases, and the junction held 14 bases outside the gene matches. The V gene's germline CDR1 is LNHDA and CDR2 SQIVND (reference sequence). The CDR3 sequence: CASIDREINLTYEQYF. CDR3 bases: TGTGCCAGTATTGACAGGGAAATCAATCTAACCTACGAGCAGTACTTC. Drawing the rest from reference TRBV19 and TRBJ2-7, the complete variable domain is DGGITQSPKYLFRKEGQNVTLSCEQNLNHDAMYWYRQDPGQGLRLIYYSQIVNDFQKGDIAEGYSVSREKKESFPLTVTSAQKNPTAFYLCASIDREINLTYEQYFGPGTRLTVT.

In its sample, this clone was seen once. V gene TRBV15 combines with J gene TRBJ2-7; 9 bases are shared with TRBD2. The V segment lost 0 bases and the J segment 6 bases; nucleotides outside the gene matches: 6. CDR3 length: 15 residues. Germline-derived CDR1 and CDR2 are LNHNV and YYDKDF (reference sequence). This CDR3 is CATSRDRLAGTEQYF. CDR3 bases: TGTGCCACCAGCAGAGATAGGCTAGCGGGAACCGAGCAGTACTTC. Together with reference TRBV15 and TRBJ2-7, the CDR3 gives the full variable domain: DAMVIQNPRYQVTQFGKPVTLSCSQTLNHNVMYWYQQKSSQAPKLLFHYYDKDFNNEADTPDNFQSRRPNTSFCFLDIRSPGLGDTAMYLCATSRDRLAGTEQYFGPGTRLTVT.

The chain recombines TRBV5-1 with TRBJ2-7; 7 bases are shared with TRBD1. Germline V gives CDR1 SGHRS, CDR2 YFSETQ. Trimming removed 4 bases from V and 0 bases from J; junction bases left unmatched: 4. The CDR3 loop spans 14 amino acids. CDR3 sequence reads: CASSRTGSSYEQYF. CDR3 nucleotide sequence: TGCGCCAGCAGCAGGACAGGCAGCTCCTACGAGCAGTACTTC.